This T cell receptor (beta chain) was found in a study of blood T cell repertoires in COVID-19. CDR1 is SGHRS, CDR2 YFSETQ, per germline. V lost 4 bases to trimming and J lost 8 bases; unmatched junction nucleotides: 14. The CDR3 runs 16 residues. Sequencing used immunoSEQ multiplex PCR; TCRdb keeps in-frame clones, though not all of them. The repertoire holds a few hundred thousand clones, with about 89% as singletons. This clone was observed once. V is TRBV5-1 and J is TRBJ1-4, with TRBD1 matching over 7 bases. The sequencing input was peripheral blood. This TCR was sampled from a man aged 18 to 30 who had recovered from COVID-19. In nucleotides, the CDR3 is TGCGCCAGCAGCCAGCTGCCCAGGGGCAGGGGGGAAAAACTGTTTTTT. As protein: CASSQLPRGRGEKLFF.